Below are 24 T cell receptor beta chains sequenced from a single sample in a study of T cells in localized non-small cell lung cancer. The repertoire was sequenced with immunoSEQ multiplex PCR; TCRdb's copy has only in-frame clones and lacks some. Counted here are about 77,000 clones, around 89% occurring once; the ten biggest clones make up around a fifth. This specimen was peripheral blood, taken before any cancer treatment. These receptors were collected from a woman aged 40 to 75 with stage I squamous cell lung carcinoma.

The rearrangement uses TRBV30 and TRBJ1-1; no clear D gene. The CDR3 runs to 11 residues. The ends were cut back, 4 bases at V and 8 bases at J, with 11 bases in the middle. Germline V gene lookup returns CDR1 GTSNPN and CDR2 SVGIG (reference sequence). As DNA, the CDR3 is TGTGCCTGGACATGGAGGCAGGAAGCTTTCTTT. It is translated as CAWTWRQEAFF.

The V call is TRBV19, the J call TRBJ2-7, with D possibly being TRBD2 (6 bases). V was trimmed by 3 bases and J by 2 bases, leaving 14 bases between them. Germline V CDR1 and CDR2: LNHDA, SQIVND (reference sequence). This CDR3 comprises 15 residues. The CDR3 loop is CASSIRDSGAYEQYF. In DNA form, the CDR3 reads TGTGCCAGTAGTATCCGGGACTCAGGTGCCTACGAGCAGTACTTC.

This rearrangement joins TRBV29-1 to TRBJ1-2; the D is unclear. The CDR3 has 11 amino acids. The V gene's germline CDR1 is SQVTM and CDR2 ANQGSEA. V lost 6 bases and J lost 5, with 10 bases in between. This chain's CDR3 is CSVARSYGYTF. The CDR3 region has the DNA TGCAGCGTAGCTAGAAGTTATGGCTACACCTTC.

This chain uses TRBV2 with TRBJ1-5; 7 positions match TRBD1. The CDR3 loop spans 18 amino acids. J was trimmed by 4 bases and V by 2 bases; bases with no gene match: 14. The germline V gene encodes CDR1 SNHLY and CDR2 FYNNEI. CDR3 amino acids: CASSEPQGGGHGNQPQHF. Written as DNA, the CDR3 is TGTGCCAGCAGTGAACCTCAGGGGGGAGGCCATGGGAATCAGCCCCAGCATTTT.

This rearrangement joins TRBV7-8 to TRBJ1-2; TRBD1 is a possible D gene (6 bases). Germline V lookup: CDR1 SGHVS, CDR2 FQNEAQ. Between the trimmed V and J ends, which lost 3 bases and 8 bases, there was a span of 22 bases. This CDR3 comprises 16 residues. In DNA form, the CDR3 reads TGTGCCAGCAGCTTGGGACCTTACAGGGTGAAGGGAGGCTACACCTTC. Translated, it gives CASSLGPYRVKGGYTF. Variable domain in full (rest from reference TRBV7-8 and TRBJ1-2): GAGVSQSPRYKVAKRGQDVALRCDPISGHVSLFWYQQALGQGPEFLTYFQNEAQLDKSGLPSDRFFAERPEGSVSTLKIQRTQQEDSAVYLCASSLGPYRVKGGYTFGSGTRLTVV.

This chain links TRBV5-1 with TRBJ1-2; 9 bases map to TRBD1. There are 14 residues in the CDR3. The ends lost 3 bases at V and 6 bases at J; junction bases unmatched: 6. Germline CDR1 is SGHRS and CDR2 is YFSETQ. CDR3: CASSSDRGTDGYTF. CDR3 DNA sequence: TGCGCCAGCAGCTCGGACAGGGGAACGGATGGCTACACCTTC. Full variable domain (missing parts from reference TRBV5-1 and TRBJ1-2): KAGVTQTPRYLIKTRGQQVTLSCSPISGHRSVSWYQQTPGQGLQFLFEYFSETQRNKGNFPGRFSGRQFSNSRSEMNVSTLELGDSALYLCASSSDRGTDGYTFGSGTRLTVV.

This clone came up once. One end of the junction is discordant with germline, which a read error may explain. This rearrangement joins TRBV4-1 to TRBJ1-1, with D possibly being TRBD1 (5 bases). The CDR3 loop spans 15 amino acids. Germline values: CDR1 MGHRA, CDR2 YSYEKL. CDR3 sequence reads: CASSPRDVSYTDAFF. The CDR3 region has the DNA TGCGCCAGCAGCCCGCGGGACGTCAGCTACACTGACGCTTTCTTT.

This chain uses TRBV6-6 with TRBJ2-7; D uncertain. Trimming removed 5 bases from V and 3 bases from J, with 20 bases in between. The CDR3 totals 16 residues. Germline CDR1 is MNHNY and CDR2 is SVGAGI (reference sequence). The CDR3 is CASSGLGFLSLYEQYF. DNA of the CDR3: TGTGCCAGCAGTGGTTTAGGGTTCTTAAGTCTCTACGAGCAGTACTTC.

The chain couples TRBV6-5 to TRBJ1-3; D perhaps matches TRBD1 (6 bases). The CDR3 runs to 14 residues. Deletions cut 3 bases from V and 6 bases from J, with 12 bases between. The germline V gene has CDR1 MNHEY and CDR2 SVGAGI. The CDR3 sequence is CASSYRQGLNTIYF. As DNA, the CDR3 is TGTGCCAGCAGTTATCGGCAGGGGCTAAACACCATATATTTT.

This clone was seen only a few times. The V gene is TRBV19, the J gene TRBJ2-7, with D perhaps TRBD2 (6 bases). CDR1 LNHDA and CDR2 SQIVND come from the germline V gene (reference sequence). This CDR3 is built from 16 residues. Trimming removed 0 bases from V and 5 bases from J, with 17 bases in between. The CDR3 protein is CASSIDHGTSNNEQYF. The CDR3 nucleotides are TGTGCCAGTAGTATAGATCATGGGACTTCGAATAACGAGCAGTACTTC.

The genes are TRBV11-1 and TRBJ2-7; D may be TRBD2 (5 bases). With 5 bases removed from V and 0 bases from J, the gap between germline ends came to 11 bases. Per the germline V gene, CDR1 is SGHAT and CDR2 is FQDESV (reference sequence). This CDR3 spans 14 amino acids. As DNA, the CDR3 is TGTGCCAGCAGCATGTTTCGGGGCTCCTACGAGCAGTACTTC. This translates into CASSMFRGSYEQYF.

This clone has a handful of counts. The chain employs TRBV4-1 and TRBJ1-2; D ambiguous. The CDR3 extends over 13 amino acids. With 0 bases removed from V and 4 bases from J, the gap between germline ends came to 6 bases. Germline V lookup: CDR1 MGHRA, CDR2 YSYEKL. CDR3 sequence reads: CASSQDTSYGYTF. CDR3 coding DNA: TGCGCCAGCAGCCAAGACACCTCCTATGGCTACACCTTC.

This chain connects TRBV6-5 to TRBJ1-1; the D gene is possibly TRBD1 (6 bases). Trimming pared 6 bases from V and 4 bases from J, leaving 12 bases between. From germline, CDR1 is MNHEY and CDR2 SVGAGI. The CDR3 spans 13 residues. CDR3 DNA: TGTGCCAGCAGATTCAGGGGCGGCACTGAAGCTTTCTTT. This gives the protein CASRFRGGTEAFF.

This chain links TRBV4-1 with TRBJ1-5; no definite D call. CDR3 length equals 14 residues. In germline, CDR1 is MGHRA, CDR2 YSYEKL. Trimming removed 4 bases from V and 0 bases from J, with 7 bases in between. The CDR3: CASSRPDSNQPQHF. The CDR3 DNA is TGCGCCAGCAGCCGACCGGATAGCAATCAGCCCCAGCATTTT.

CDR3 amino acids: CASSEQGEKAFF. CDR3 DNA: TGTGCCAGCAGTGAACAGGGAGAGAAGGCTTTCTTT. The V call is TRBV6-1, the J call TRBJ1-1; weak D call: TRBD1 (5 bases). The V gene lost 2 bases and the J gene lost 11 bases, with 12 bases spanning the gap. Germline CDR1 and CDR2: MNHNS and SASEGT. This CDR3 comprises 12 residues.

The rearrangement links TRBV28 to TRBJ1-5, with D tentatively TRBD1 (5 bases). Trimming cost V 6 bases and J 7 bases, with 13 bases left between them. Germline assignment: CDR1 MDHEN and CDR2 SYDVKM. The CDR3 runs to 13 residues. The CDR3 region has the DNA TGTGCCAGCAGCCCCCGACAGAGACAGCCCCAGCATTTT. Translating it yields CASSPRQRQPQHF. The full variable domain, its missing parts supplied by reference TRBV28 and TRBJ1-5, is DVKVTQSSRYLVKRTGEKVFLECVQDMDHENMFWYRQDPGLGLRLIYFSYDVKMKEKGDIPEGYSVSREKKERFSLILESASTNQTSMYLCASSPRQRQPQHFGDGTRLSIL.

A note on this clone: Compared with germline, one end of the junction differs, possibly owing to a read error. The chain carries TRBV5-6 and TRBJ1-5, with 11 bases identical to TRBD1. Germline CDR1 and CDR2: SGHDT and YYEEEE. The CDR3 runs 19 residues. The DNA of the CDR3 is TGTGCCCGCAGCTGGGGGCCGGGACAGGGGGACGGGGGCAATCAGCCCCAGCATTTT. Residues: CARSWGPGQGDGGNQPQHF.

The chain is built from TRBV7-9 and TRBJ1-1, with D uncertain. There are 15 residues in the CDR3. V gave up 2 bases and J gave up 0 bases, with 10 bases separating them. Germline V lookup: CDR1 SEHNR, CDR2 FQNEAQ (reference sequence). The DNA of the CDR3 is TGTGCCAGCAGCTTAAGGGCGGGAATGAACACTGAAGCTTTCTTT. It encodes CASSLRAGMNTEAFF. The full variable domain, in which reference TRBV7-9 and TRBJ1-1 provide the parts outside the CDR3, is DTGVSQNPRHKITKRGQNVTFRCDPISEHNRLYWYRQTLGQGPEFLTYFQNEAQLEKSRLLSDRFSAERPKGSFSTLEIQRTEQGDSAMYLCASSLRAGMNTEAFFGQGTRLTVV.

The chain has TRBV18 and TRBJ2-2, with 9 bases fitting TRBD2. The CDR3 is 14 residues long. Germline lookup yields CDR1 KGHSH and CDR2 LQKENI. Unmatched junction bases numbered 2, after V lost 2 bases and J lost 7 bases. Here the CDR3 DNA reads TGTGCCAGCTCACCAGGGACTAGCTTCGGGGAGCTGTTTTTT. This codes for CASSPGTSFGELFF.

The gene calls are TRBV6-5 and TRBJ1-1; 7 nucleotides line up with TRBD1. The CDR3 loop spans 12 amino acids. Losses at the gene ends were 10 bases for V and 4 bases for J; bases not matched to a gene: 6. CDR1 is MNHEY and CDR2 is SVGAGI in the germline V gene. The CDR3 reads CATRTGPTEAFF. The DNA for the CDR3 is TGTGCCACCCGGACAGGACCCACTGAAGCTTTCTTT.

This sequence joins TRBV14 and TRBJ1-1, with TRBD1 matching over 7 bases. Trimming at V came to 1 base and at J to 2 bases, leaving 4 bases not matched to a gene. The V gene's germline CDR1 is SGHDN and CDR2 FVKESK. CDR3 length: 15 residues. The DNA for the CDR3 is TGTGCCAGCAGCCAAGTGGGGACAGCCAACACTGAAGCTTTCTTT. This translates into CASSQVGTANTEAFF.

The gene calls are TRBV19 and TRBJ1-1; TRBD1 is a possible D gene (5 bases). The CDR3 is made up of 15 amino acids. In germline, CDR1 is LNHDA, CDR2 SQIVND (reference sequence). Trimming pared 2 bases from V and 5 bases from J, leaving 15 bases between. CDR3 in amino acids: CASSIMGVGRTEAFF. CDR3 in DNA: TGTGCCAGTAGTATAATGGGGGTGGGTCGGACTGAAGCTTTCTTT.

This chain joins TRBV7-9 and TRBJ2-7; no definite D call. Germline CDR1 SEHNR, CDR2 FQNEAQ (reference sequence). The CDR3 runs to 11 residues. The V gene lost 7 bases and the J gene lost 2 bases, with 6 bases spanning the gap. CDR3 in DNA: TGTGCCAGCACGGGTACCTACGAGCAGTACTTC. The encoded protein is CASTGTYEQYF.

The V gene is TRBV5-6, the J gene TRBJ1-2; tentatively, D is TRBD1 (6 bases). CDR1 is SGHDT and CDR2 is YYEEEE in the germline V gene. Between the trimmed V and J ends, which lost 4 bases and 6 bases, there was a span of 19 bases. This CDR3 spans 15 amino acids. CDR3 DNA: TGTGCCAGCAGCCTTGGCGGCGGGACAATCCATGGCTACACCTTC. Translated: CASSLGGGTIHGYTF. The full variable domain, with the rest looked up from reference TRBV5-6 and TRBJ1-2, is DAGVTQSPTHLIKTRGQQVTLRCSPKSGHDTVSWYQQALGQGPQFIFQYYEEEERQRGNFPDRFSGHQFPNYSSELNVNALLLGDSALYLCASSLGGGTIHGYTFGSGTRLTVV.